Listed below are T cell receptor beta chains from one sample, sequenced in a study of T cell responses to AZD1222 COVID-19 vaccine. Clones were read by immunoSEQ multiplex PCR, and TCRdb kept only the in-frame ones, dropping some. The data show 100,000 or so clones, with about 86% seen just once and about 6% held by the top ten. The source was peripheral blood, collected on day 0 of AZD1222 vaccination. All receptors come from an adult in good health. Both conserved end residues are part of each CDR3. The D gene is left open where the match is weak. Clone size, where shown, is once, few, many, or a class for clones that have expanded.

CDR3aa: CATSAHERGGVDGYTF
CDR3nt: TGTGCCACCAGTGCTCACGAACGGGGGGGCGTGGATGGCTACACCTTC
d_gene: -
j_gene: TRBJ1-2
v_gene: TRBV24-1
abundance: -

CDR3aa: CASRLKGAGGYTF
CDR3nt: TGTGCCAGCCGATTAAAGGGGGCAGGTGGCTACACCTTC
d_gene: TRBD1
j_gene: TRBJ1-2
v_gene: TRBV2
abundance: -

CDR3aa: CASSNRVAYGYTF
CDR3nt: TGTGCCAGCAGTAACAGGGTCGCCTATGGCTACACCTTC
d_gene: -
j_gene: TRBJ1-2
v_gene: TRBV6-5
abundance: -

CDR3aa: CASSPTGVGYEQYF
CDR3nt: TGTGCCAGCAGCCCAACAGGGGTGGGCTACGAGCAGTACTTC
d_gene: TRBD1
j_gene: TRBJ2-7
v_gene: TRBV7-8
abundance: few

CDR3aa: CASSPGTSPPRLQGNIQYF
CDR3nt: TGTGCCAGCTCACCCGGGACTAGCCCCCCGAGGCTCCAAGGAAACATTCAGTACTTC
d_gene: TRBD2
j_gene: TRBJ2-4
v_gene: TRBV18
abundance: -

CDR3aa: CASSAAGVGAGELFF
CDR3nt: TGTGCCAGCAGCGCAGCGGGAGTTGGAGCCGGGGAGCTGTTTTTT
d_gene: TRBD2
j_gene: TRBJ2-2
v_gene: TRBV3-1/TRBV3-2
abundance: -

CDR3aa: CASSDFDRRIRSPQHF
CDR3nt: TGTGCCAGCAGTGATTTCGACAGGAGAATCAGATCACCCCAGCATTTT
d_gene: -
j_gene: TRBJ1-5
v_gene: TRBV6-4
abundance: -

CDR3aa: CASSPSGVANTGELFF
CDR3nt: TGTGCCAGCAGCCCTAGCGGGGTCGCGAACACCGGGGAGCTGTTTTTT
d_gene: TRBD2
j_gene: TRBJ2-2
v_gene: TRBV7-9
abundance: -

CDR3aa: CASSSSGAYEQYF
CDR3nt: TGCGCCAGCAGCTCTAGCGGGGCCTACGAGCAGTACTTC
d_gene: TRBD2
j_gene: TRBJ2-7
v_gene: TRBV5-1
abundance: -

CDR3aa: CASSEGDSYNEQFF
CDR3nt: TGCGCCAGCAGTGAAGGGGACAGTTACAATGAGCAGTTCTTC
d_gene: TRBD1
j_gene: TRBJ2-1
v_gene: TRBV10-1
abundance: once

CDR3aa: CASSQDSRTGSLRYEQYF
CDR3nt: TGTGCCAGCAGCCAAGATAGCCGGACAGGGTCCTTGAGGTACGAGCAGTACTTC
d_gene: TRBD1
j_gene: TRBJ2-7
v_gene: TRBV14
abundance: -

CDR3aa: CASSRLAGGLETQYF
CDR3nt: TGTGCCAGCTCTCGGCTAGCGGGGGGCCTAGAGACCCAGTACTTC
d_gene: TRBD2
j_gene: TRBJ2-5
v_gene: TRBV2
abundance: -

CDR3aa: CASSQESAEGTLHF
CDR3nt: TGTGCCAGCAGCCAAGAGTCGGCGGAGGGTACCCTCCACTTT
d_gene: -
j_gene: TRBJ1-6
v_gene: TRBV3-1/TRBV3-2
abundance: -

CDR3aa: CASSPWGVEELFF
CDR3nt: TGTGCCAGCTCACCATGGGGCGTAGAGGAGCTGTTTTTT
d_gene: -
j_gene: TRBJ2-2
v_gene: TRBV18
abundance: few

CDR3aa: CASSLTEPDTQYF
CDR3nt: TGTGCCAGCAGCTTAACGGAGCCAGATACGCAGTATTTT
d_gene: -
j_gene: TRBJ2-3
v_gene: TRBV7-3
abundance: few